The entry below describes one T cell receptor beta chain. Its matching antigen is unknown. The repertoire was sequenced with immunoSEQ multiplex PCR; TCRdb's copy has only in-frame clones and lacks some. Seen here are approximately 20,000 clones, around four fifths observed once, and the top ten hold 10% to 12%. This record comes from a study of OX40 agonist ivuxolimab in advanced cancers. Across the whole study: Those enrolled were 70% to 85% male, with a mean age of around 58 years and ages from roughly 23 to 79. Three patients got partial responses; one had hepatocellular carcinoma and two had cutaneous melanoma. The study's findings and limits: CD8+ T cells averaged more expanded clones than CD4+.

This CDR3 contains 12 residues. CDR1 is SEHNR and CDR2 is FQNEAQ in the germline V gene (reference sequence). The V and J genes are TRBV7-9 and TRBJ2-5; D is uncertain. The J call may be wrong; the DNA end is better matched by TRBJ2-7. The receptor was isolated from an adult with an advanced solid tumor such as melanoma, head and neck, liver or kidney cancer. The material sequenced was CD4+ or CD8+ T cells sorted from blood, taken in a trial of the OX40 agonist ivuxolimab. The CDR3, as DNA: TGTGCCAGCAGCTCACAAAACTACGAGCAGTACTTC. Protein: CASSSQNYEQYF.